Listed below are T cell receptor beta chains from one sample, sequenced in a study of cytomegalovirus exposure and HLA in healthy donors. TCRdb's copy holds only in-frame clones and misses some; the assay was immunoSEQ multiplex PCR. In the table there are around 180,000 clones, about 80% of which are singletons. Sequencing used PBMCs. The receptors come from a middle-aged woman in good health and CMV-seronegative. The CDR3 runs from the conserved cysteine through the conserved F or W. The D gene is left open where the match is weak. Only some rows state a clone size, as once, few, many or a class for expanded clones.

V	D	J	size	DNA	CDR3
TRBV7-9	NA	TRBJ1-4	NA	TGTGCCAGCAGCTTCGGAGACAATGAAAAACTGTTTTTT	CASSFGDNEKLFF
TRBV5-4	TRBD1	TRBJ2-1	NA	TGTGCCAGCAGCCGAGGCATCGGACAGGGGGCGGAAAATGAGCAGTTCTTC	CASSRGIGQGAENEQFF
TRBV11-3	TRBD2	TRBJ2-3	NA	TGTGCCAGCAGCCCCCGGACTAGCGGGAGAAGGGATACGCAGTATTTT	CASSPRTSGRRDTQYF
TRBV15	TRBD2	TRBJ2-1	NA	TGTGCCACCAGCAGAGATAAAGGACTAGCTTTCAATGAGCAGTTCTTC	CATSRDKGLAFNEQFF
TRBV1	NA	TRBJ1-4	few	TGCACCAGCAGCCAAGTGTGGCAGGGGCTACCGAATGAAAAACTGTTTTTT	CTSSQVWQGLPNEKLFF
TRBV5-4	NA	TRBJ2-1	NA	TGTGCCAGCAGCTTCAGGGGATCCTACAATGAGCAGTTCTTC	CASSFRGSYNEQFF
TRBV12-5	NA	TRBJ1-4	NA	TGTGCTAGTGTCCAACAGGGAACTAATGAAAAACTGTTTTTT	CASVQQGTNEKLFF
TRBV6-6	NA	TRBJ1-5	NA	TGTGCCAGCAGTCAAACATTTAGCAATCAGCCCCAGCATTTT	CASSQTFSNQPQHF
TRBV30	NA	TRBJ2-5	NA	TGTGCCTGGAGTGGCCCCGGGTCGGAGACCCAGTACTTC	CAWSGPGSETQYF
TRBV27	TRBD2	TRBJ2-1	NA	TGTGCCAGCAGTCCCAGCGGGGAGACTAGCAGACGCTCCTACAATGAGCAGTTCTTC	CASSPSGETSRRSYNEQFF
TRBV6-5	TRBD1	TRBJ2-3	NA	TGTGCCAGCAGTTCCGGGACAGGGGCCATGGTTGATACGCAGTATTTT	CASSSGTGAMVDTQYF
TRBV6-1	NA	TRBJ2-2	NA	TGTGCCAGCAGTGACCGAGCAGGGTCAATAAACACCGGGGAGCTGTTTTTT	CASSDRAGSINTGELFF
TRBV4-3	TRBD1	TRBJ2-7	NA	TGCGCCAGCAGCCGGGGGACAGACACTAATAACTACGAGCAGTACTTC	CASSRGTDTNNYEQYF
TRBV5-1	TRBD2	TRBJ2-1	NA	TGCGCCAGCAGCTTGGAGGGACTAGCGGGAGCCAATGAGCAGTTCTTC	CASSLEGLAGANEQFF
TRBV27	TRBD2	TRBJ2-1	NA	TGTGCCAGCAGTCCTCCGGGACTAGCGGGCATCAATGAGCAGTTCTTC	CASSPPGLAGINEQFF
TRBV14	NA	TRBJ2-1	NA	TGTGCCAGCAGTAGTGCGGTTATGACCTACAATGAGCAGTTCTTC	CASSSAVMTYNEQFF
TRBV28	TRBD1	TRBJ1-4	NA	TGTGCCAGCGCACTAACAGGGGCGAGAGAAAAACTGTTTTTT	CASALTGAREKLFF
TRBV5-4	TRBD2	TRBJ2-1	NA	TGTGCCAGCAGCTTCAGACTAGCGGACGGTGAGCAGTTCTTC	CASSFRLADGEQFF
TRBV7-6	NA	TRBJ2-2	NA	TGTGCCAGCAGCTTAGGGAGGGGTCGTGGCGGGGAGCTGTTTTTT	CASSLGRGRGGELFF
TRBV10-3	NA	TRBJ1-3	NA	TGTGCCATCAGCCGGGACTTTAAGACTGGAAACACCATATATTTT	CAISRDFKTGNTIYF
TRBV19	NA	TRBJ1-1	NA	TGTGCCAGTAGTATCCTGGCCGAAGCTTTCTTT	CASSILAEAFF
TRBV7-2	NA	TRBJ2-3	NA	TGTGCCAGCAGCTCAACAGGAGTTACTAGCACAGATACGCAGTATTTT	CASSSTGVTSTDTQYF
TRBV6-5	TRBD1	TRBJ2-1	NA	TGTGCCAGCACCCGACAGGGTTTTCAGTTCTTC	CASTRQGFQFF
TRBV25-1	NA	TRBJ1-1	NA	TGTGCCAGCAGTGAACGGTGGGAGGGGAACACTGAAGCTTTCTTT	CASSERWEGNTEAFF
TRBV11-3	TRBD1	TRBJ2-4	NA	TGTGCCAGCAGCTTAAGGGACAGGGTAGTCATTCAGTACTTC	CASSLRDRVVIQYF
TRBV5-6	TRBD2	TRBJ2-7	few	TGTGCCAGCAGCGAACGGACTAGCGGGCCTCCCTACGAGCAGTACTTC	CASSERTSGPPYEQYF
TRBV2	NA	TRBJ1-2	NA	TGTGCCAGCGCACCCTTGGGGCAGGTAGCTAACTATGGCTACACCTTC	CASAPLGQVANYGYTF
TRBV27	TRBD2	TRBJ2-5	NA	TGTGCCAGCAGTTTAGGGACTAGCGGCCAAGAGACCCAGTACTTC	CASSLGTSGQETQYF
TRBV7-8	TRBD2	TRBJ2-1	few	TGTGCCAGCAGCTTAGATCGGCTAGCGGGAATGAGGATTCGAATGAATGAGCAGTTCTTC	CASSLDRLAGMRIRMNEQFF
TRBV29-1	NA	TRBJ1-1	few	TGCAGCGCTATGACAGGAAGAAACACTGAAGCTTTCTTT	CSAMTGRNTEAFF
TRBV12-5	NA	TRBJ2-7	NA	TGTGCTAGTGGCCCCGGGACTCTCCTCTACGAGCAGTACTTC	CASGPGTLLYEQYF
TRBV28	NA	TRBJ1-2	few	TGTGCCAGCAGTTTTGGAGCAGGGTCGAACTATGGCTACACCTTC	CASSFGAGSNYGYTF
TRBV18	TRBD1	TRBJ1-3	few	TGTGCCAGCTCAGCCAACAGGGGGATATCTGGAAACACCATATATTTT	CASSANRGISGNTIYF
TRBV7-2	NA	TRBJ2-7	once	TGTGCCAGCAGCCAAACTAGCCCCTACGAGCAGTACTTC	CASSQTSPYEQYF
TRBV19	TRBD2	TRBJ2-1	NA	TGTGCCAGTCTATTCACTAGCGACTCGAACAATGAGCAGTTCTTC	CASLFTSDSNNEQFF
TRBV19	TRBD1	TRBJ1-1	NA	TGTGCCAGTAGTCTCCGACAGGGTAGGAGCCCTCATGAAGCTTTCTTT	CASSLRQGRSPHEAFF
TRBV18	NA	TRBJ1-1	NA	TGTGCCAGCTCACCTCAGGGCAGGGTGGCAACTGAAGCTTTCTTT	CASSPQGRVATEAFF